The 7 T cell receptor beta chains presented below share a single source sample, sequenced in a study of shared clonotypes between healthy human individuals. CD8 cells classed as naive were CD45RO-negative and positively selected for CCR7, excluding terminally differentiated effector memory CD45RA+ cells. Sequencing was performed with immunoSEQ multiplex PCR; in TCRdb, only in-frame clones are kept and a portion is missing. Of around 2,100,000 clones in the sample, about 95% were seen once. The sequenced sample was naive CD8+ T cells sorted from blood. These receptors all come from a man between 18 and 35 years old in good health.

The chain is built from TRBV10-3 and TRBJ2-3; the D gene is possibly TRBD1 (6 bases). V lost 4 bases to trimming and J lost 4 bases, with 30 bases between them. Germline assignment: CDR1 ENHRY and CDR2 SYGVKD. There are 20 residues in the CDR3. CDR3 sequence reads: CAISVSDTPGLNSGADTQYF. Here the CDR3 DNA reads TGTGCCATCAGTGTCAGCGACACTCCGGGTTTAAATTCAGGGGCAGATACGCAGTATTTT.

With regard to this clone: Other DNA sequences in this specimen translate into the identical CDR3. V gene TRBV9 combines with J gene TRBJ1-1, with 7 bases identical to TRBD1. This CDR3 contains 13 residues. V lost 3 bases, J lost 5 bases, and 4 bases stayed unmatched. CDR1 and CDR2 (germline): SGDLS, YYNGEE. Here the CDR3 reads CASSAGGGTEAFF. The CDR3 nucleotides are TGTGCCAGCAGCGCAGGGGGTGGGACTGAAGCTTTCTTT.

The J gene is TRBJ2-1, the V gene TRBV27; D not resolved. The CDR3 extends over 14 amino acids. In germline, CDR1 is MNHEY, CDR2 SMNVEV (reference sequence). V was pared by 5 bases and J by 1 base, with 9 bases between. The DNA for the CDR3 is TGTGCCAGCAGTCCCATTGGTTCCTACAATGAGCAGTTCTTC. Its protein is CASSPIGSYNEQFF.

This chain joins TRBV27 and TRBJ2-7, with unresolved D. The V gene lost 2 bases and the J gene lost 3 bases, with 11 bases spanning the gap. This CDR3 has 14 amino acids. Germline V gene sequence: CDR1 MNHEY, CDR2 SMNVEV (reference sequence). The DNA for the CDR3 is TGTGCCAGCAGTTTAACCCCCCCCGGCTACGAGCAGTACTTC. This sequence encodes CASSLTPPGYEQYF.

Notes on this clone: The sample contains more than one DNA sequence encoding this CDR3. CDR3 coding DNA: TGCGCCAGCAGCCAAGGTTTAGCTTACGAGCAGTACTTC. Protein sequence: CASSQGLAYEQYF. The V gene is TRBV4-1, the J gene TRBJ2-7; D not certain. The V gene lost 1 base and the J gene lost 4 bases, with 8 bases spanning the gap. This CDR3 region has 13 residues. Germline V gene sequence: CDR1 MGHRA, CDR2 YSYEKL.

This chain connects TRBV5-6 to TRBJ1-4; D call uncertain. CDR3 length: 14 amino acids. V lost 2 bases, J lost 8 bases, and 13 bases lay in between. In germline, CDR1 is SGHDT, CDR2 YYEEEE. CDR3 DNA sequence: TGTGCCAGCAGCTTCCTCGAGGCTGGCGAAAAACTGTTTTTT. The encoded protein is CASSFLEAGEKLFF.

Note on this clone: Other DNA sequences of this sample code for an identical CDR3. The genes are TRBV27 and TRBJ1-1; 7 nucleotides line up with TRBD1. Trimming took 8 bases from V and 5 from J; bases not matched to a gene: 5. The germline V gene has CDR1 MNHEY and CDR2 SMNVEV (reference sequence). CDR3 length: 12 residues. CDR3 loop: CASRQGGTEAFF. In DNA form, the CDR3 reads TGTGCCAGCCGACAGGGAGGGACTGAAGCTTTCTTT.